The 8 T cell receptor beta chains in this list originate from one sample, sequenced in a study of T cell responses to AZD1222 COVID-19 vaccine. Only in-frame clones appear in the TCRdb table, and some are missing; sequencing was by immunoSEQ multiplex PCR. The sample includes about 140,000 clones, around 93% seen only once; the top ten take around 2.8%. The input for sequencing was peripheral blood, taken on day 0 of AZD1222 vaccination. The receptors originated from an adult in good health.

Written as DNA, the CDR3 is TGTGCCATCAGTGAGTCTGGAGGGAGCTCCTATAATTCACCCCTCCACTTT. It encodes CAISESGGSSYNSPLHF. The chain is built from TRBV10-3 and TRBJ1-6; D not resolved. Trimming stripped 0 bases from V and 0 bases from J, with 9 bases between. CDR3 size: 17 residues. CDR1 is ENHRY, CDR2 SYGVKD, per germline.

V and J are TRBV5-1 and TRBJ1-1; a weak D match, TRBD1 (6 bases). The CDR3 has 13 residues. Germline values: CDR1 SGHRS, CDR2 YFSETQ. Trimming took 4 bases from V and 8 from J, leaving 15 bases between them. CDR3: CASSPNYREEAFF. In nucleotides, the CDR3 is TGCGCCAGCAGCCCCAACTACAGGGAAGAAGCTTTCTTT.

The chain employs TRBV10-3 and TRBJ2-2, with D unclear. The germline gives CDR1 ENHRY, CDR2 SYGVKD. The CDR3 runs to 11 residues. Trimming cost V 10 bases and J 0 bases, with 3 bases left between them. CDR3 in amino acids: CATSNTGELFF. The CDR3 DNA sequence: TGTGCCACCTCGAACACCGGGGAGCTGTTTTTT.

This sequence joins TRBV6-5 and TRBJ1-3; a weak D match, TRBD1 (5 bases). V was trimmed by 6 bases and J by 1 base, leaving 7 bases between them. The germline gives CDR1 MNHEY, CDR2 SVGAGI. The CDR3 runs to 13 residues. The CDR3 loop reads CASRKGSGNTIYF. CDR3 nucleotides: TGTGCCAGCAGAAAGGGGTCTGGAAACACCATATATTTT.

The CDR3 here is CASSSVDRVGAGELFF. CDR3 bases: TGTGCCAGCAGTTCGGTGGACAGGGTAGGGGCCGGGGAGCTGTTTTTT. The chain carries TRBV28 and TRBJ2-2; 8 nucleotides agree with TRBD1. V lost 4 bases, J lost 6 bases, and 10 bases stayed unmatched. Germline V gene lookup returns CDR1 MDHEN and CDR2 SYDVKM. This CDR3 is built from 16 residues.

The J gene is TRBJ1-5, the V gene TRBV11-3; TRBD1 agrees at 7 bases. CDR1 SGHNT and CDR2 YENEEA come from the germline V gene. The CDR3 length is 15 residues. V shed 4 bases, J shed 4 bases, and the junction held 7 bases outside the gene matches. As DNA, the CDR3 is TGTGCCAGCAGCTATGGACAGGATGGGAATCAGCCCCAGCATTTT. As protein: CASSYGQDGNQPQHF. Supplemented by reference TRBV11-3 and TRBJ1-5, the full variable domain reads EAGVVQSPRYKIIEKKQPVAFWCNPISGHNTLYWYLQNLGQGPELLIRYENEEAVDDSQLPKDRFSAERLKGVDSTLKIQPAELGDSAVYLCASSYGQDGNQPQHFGDGTRLSIL.

The genes are TRBV2 and TRBJ2-7, with TRBD2 matching 9 bases. V shed 8 bases, J shed 5 bases, and the junction held 16 bases outside the gene matches. The CDR3 is 16 residues long. The germline V gene encodes CDR1 SNHLY and CDR2 FYNNEI. The CDR3 sequence: CASASGGRAGIHEQYF. Here the CDR3 DNA reads TGTGCCAGCGCCAGCGGCGGGAGGGCCGGAATCCACGAGCAGTACTTC.

V usage is TRBV11-3 and J usage is TRBJ1-2; possible D gene TRBD1, 5 bases. The CDR3 consists of 13 residues. Germline CDR1 reads SGHNT; CDR2 reads YENEEA. V was trimmed by 3 bases and J by 5 bases, leaving 10 bases between them. Here the CDR3 reads CASSFRGGYGYTF. CDR3 DNA sequence: TGTGCCAGCAGCTTTAGGGGAGGGTATGGCTACACCTTC.